These 20 T cell receptor beta chains came from one sample sequenced in a study of CD8 T cells in ankylosing spondylitis. TCRdb re-called the 5' RACE reads through MiXCR, storing one row per CDR3 protein. The sample lists some 250,000 distinct CDR3 sequences; 20% to 30% were seen once. Input material: blood, either unsorted or a sorted T cell fraction (not recorded which). These receptors came from a male donor with ankylosing spondylitis or in good health (not recorded which).

This clonotype was counted between two and nine times. V is TRBV2 and J is TRBJ2-2; 11 nucleotides line up with TRBD2. CDR1 and CDR2 (germline): SNHLY, FYNNEI. This CDR3 has 19 residues. J lost 1 base, V lost 5 bases, and 12 bases had no gene match. This chain's CDR3 is CASSRLAGGSGENTGELFF. CDR3 nucleotide sequence: TGTGCCAGCAGTCGGCTAGCGGGGGGCTCCGGGGAGAACACCGGGGAGCTGTTTTTT.

The chain links TRBV29-1 to TRBJ2-5, with D uncertain. Germline lookup yields CDR1 SQVTM and CDR2 ANQGSEA. This CDR3 has 12 residues. Trimming took 7 bases from V and 1 from J, leaving 10 bases between them. The CDR3 coding sequence is TGCAGCGCCTTTTCGGGCCAAGAGACCCAGTACTTC. Translated: CSAFSGQETQYF.

The V call is TRBV7-2, the J call TRBJ2-1; perhaps TRBD1 as D (5 bases). The CDR3 length is 16 residues. Germline V gene sequence: CDR1 SGHTA, CDR2 FQGNSA. Trimming shortened V by 5 bases and J by 8 bases, and 22 bases separated the two germline ends. This CDR3 is CASSPQGASGIDEQFF. The CDR3 DNA reads as TGTGCCAGCAGCCCACAAGGGGCTAGTGGTATAGATGAGCAGTTCTTC.

This clonotype has ten or more counts. The V gene is TRBV29-1, the J gene TRBJ1-2; 12 bases fit TRBD1. From germline, CDR1 is SQVTM and CDR2 ANQGSEA. CDR3 length equals 15 residues. V was pared by 4 bases and J by 5 bases, with 8 bases of the junction left unmatched. The CDR3 region is CSVGMGQGARYGYTF. The CDR3 DNA follows: TGCAGCGTTGGAATGGGACAGGGGGCGCGGTATGGCTACACCTTC.

V is TRBV20-1 and J is TRBJ2-5; D uncertain. CDR3 length: 12 residues. The V gene's germline CDR1 is DFQATT and CDR2 SNEGSKA (reference sequence). Trimming removed 7 bases at V and 4 bases at J, with 13 bases between. The CDR3 protein is CSGEVIPETQYF. CDR3 DNA: TGCAGTGGAGAGGTGATCCCAGAGACCCAGTACTTC.

The chain uses TRBV6-1 and TRBJ2-1, with D maybe TRBD2 (6 bases). Germline V gene lookup returns CDR1 MNHNS and CDR2 SASEGT. The CDR3 loop spans 16 amino acids. V was pared by 8 bases and J by 0 bases, with 17 bases between. The CDR3 region has the DNA TGTGCCAGCCGCTCGACTAGGGCTAGCTCCTACAATGAGCAGTTCTTC. Translating it yields CASRSTRASSYNEQFF.

The CDR3 sequence: CATSVPRGGEETQYF. The DNA of the CDR3 is TGTGCCACCAGTGTCCCCAGGGGTGGCGAAGAGACCCAGTACTTC. The genes are TRBV15 and TRBJ2-5, with a weak D call TRBD1 (6 bases). Between the trimmed V and J ends, which lost 6 bases and 3 bases, there was a span of 17 bases. Germline-derived CDR1 and CDR2 are LNHNV and YYDKDF (reference sequence). CDR3 length equals 15 residues.

There are many counts of this clonotype. The V gene is TRBV29-1, the J gene TRBJ1-1, with D tentatively TRBD1 (5 bases). The CDR3 has 12 residues. Germline CDR1 reads SQVTM; CDR2 reads ANQGSEA. V was clipped by 7 bases and J by 0 bases, with 9 bases between them. As DNA, the CDR3 is TGCAGCGCCAGGGAAGTGAACACTGAAGCTTTCTTT. Encoded protein: CSAREVNTEAFF.

The V and J genes are TRBV10-3 and TRBJ2-7; 7 bases match TRBD1. The CDR3 is 12 amino acids. Germline trimming cut 4 bases from V and 5 bases from J; bases unmatched to any gene: 2. Germline V gene sequence: CDR1 ENHRY, CDR2 SYGVKD. The DNA for the CDR3 is TGTGCCATCAGTGTTCAGGGGGACGAGCAGTACTTC. Its translation: CAISVQGDEQYF.

This clonotype was counted ten times or more. The V gene is TRBV11-2, the J gene TRBJ1-1; D uncertain. Germline loops: CDR1 SGHAT, CDR2 FQNNGV. V lost 0 bases, J lost 2 bases, and 10 bases lay in between. The CDR3 loop spans 15 amino acids. DNA of the CDR3: TGTGCCAGCAGCTTAGATCGGCCGGGAAACACTGAAGCTTTCTTT. Translating it yields CASSLDRPGNTEAFF. Filled out from reference TRBV11-2 and TRBJ1-1, the complete variable domain reads EAGVAQSPRYKIIEKRQSVAFWCNPISGHATLYWYQQILGQGPKLLIQFQNNGVVDDSQLPKDRFSAERLKGVDSTLKIQPAKLEDSAVYLCASSLDRPGNTEAFFGQGTRLTVV.

This clonotype appeared once. This rearrangement joins TRBV19 to TRBJ1-5, with D perhaps matching TRBD1 (6 bases). V gave up 9 bases and J gave up 0 bases, with 15 bases separating them. The CDR3 is 15 amino acids. Germline V gene lookup returns CDR1 LNHDA and CDR2 SQIVND (reference sequence). The CDR3: CASQDRKNSNQPQHF. In DNA form, the CDR3 reads TGTGCCAGCCAGGACAGAAAAAATAGCAATCAGCCCCAGCATTTT.

V is TRBV24-1 and J is TRBJ2-7, with 9 positions matching TRBD2. Germline V gene lookup returns CDR1 KGHDR and CDR2 SFDVKD. V dropped 2 bases and J dropped 8; count of bases not matched to a gene: 6. The CDR3 is 14 amino acids. The CDR3 region is CATSDSRSGGQQYF. The CDR3, as DNA: TGTGCCACCAGTGATTCGAGAAGCGGGGGGCAGCAGTACTTC.

This clonotype came up many times. V and J are TRBV20-1 and TRBJ2-7; D is uncertain. The germline gives CDR1 DFQATT, CDR2 SNEGSKA (reference sequence). V shed 0 bases and J shed 2 bases, with 8 bases lying between them. This CDR3 has 13 amino acids. CDR3 coding DNA: TGCAGTGCTAGAGAACAGACCACCTACGAGCAGTACTTC. This codes for CSAREQTTYEQYF.

This clonotype has ten or more counts. This chain joins TRBV29-1 and TRBJ1-2; 7 nucleotides line up with TRBD1. V gave up 7 bases and J gave up 8 bases; unmatched junction bases: 7. Germline CDR1 is SQVTM and CDR2 is ANQGSEA. This CDR3 contains 11 residues. The CDR3 is CSGETGQGYTF. CDR3 DNA sequence: TGCAGCGGCGAGACAGGGCAAGGCTACACCTTC. Full variable domain (outside the CDR3, taken from reference TRBV29-1 and TRBJ1-2): SAVISQKPSRDICQRGTSLTIQCQVDSQVTMMFWYRQQPGQSLTLIATANQGSEATYESGFVIDKFPISRPNLTFSTLTVSNMSPEDSSIYLCSGETGQGYTFGSGTRLTVV.

The V and J genes are TRBV20-1 and TRBJ1-6; D may be TRBD1 (5 bases). Trimming left V 6 bases short and J 4 bases short, with 19 bases between. The length of the CDR3 is 16 residues. Per the germline V gene, CDR1 is DFQATT and CDR2 is SNEGSKA (reference sequence). The chain's CDR3 is CSARALGTAYNSPLHF. In DNA, the CDR3 is TGCAGTGCAAGGGCCCTCGGGACGGCTTATAATTCACCCCTCCACTTT.

This clonotype came up a few times. The CDR3 spells CASSQETGGYEQYF. The CDR3 DNA reads TGTGCCAGCAGTCAAGAGACAGGGGGCTACGAGCAGTACTTC. The chain has TRBV12-3 or TRBV12-4 and TRBJ2-7, with 9 bases fitting TRBD1. The ends lost 5 bases at V and 3 bases at J; junction bases unmatched: 5. This CDR3 is built from 14 residues.

This clonotype has ten or more counts. This chain connects TRBV12-3 or TRBV12-4 to TRBJ1-2; the D is unclear. The CDR3 spans 12 residues. V was trimmed by 1 base and J by 8 bases, leaving 8 bases between them. In DNA form, the CDR3 reads TGTGCCAGCAGTTTAGGTCCGAAGGGCTACACCTTC. Amino acid sequence: CASSLGPKGYTF.

The V and J genes are TRBV6-1 and TRBJ2-7; tentative D call: TRBD2 (5 bases). In germline, CDR1 is MNHNS, CDR2 SASEGT. V lost 6 bases and J lost 2, with 11 bases in between. The CDR3 length is 13 residues. The DNA of the CDR3 is TGTGCCAGCAGCCGGTCGAGGGCCTACGAGCAGTACTTC. Its translation: CASSRSRAYEQYF.

V and J are TRBV12-3 or TRBV12-4 and TRBJ2-1, with D unclear. V was cut by 6 bases and J by 2 bases, with 11 bases left in between. CDR3 length: 14 residues. CDR3 loop: CASRRRETYNEQFF. In nucleotides, the CDR3 is TGTGCCAGCAGAAGGCGCGAAACCTACAATGAGCAGTTCTTC.

J is TRBJ2-1 and V is TRBV12-3 or TRBV12-4, with 7 bases identical to TRBD1. V trimming: 8 bases; J trimming: 7 bases; junction bases outside the gene matches: 11. CDR3 length equals 14 residues. For the CDR3, the DNA is TGTGCCAGCGGAGACTACAGGGGTCAAAATGAGCAGTTCTTC. Translation gives CASGDYRGQNEQFF.